A single sample is the source of the 6 T cell receptor beta chains below, sequenced in a study of OX40 agonist ivuxolimab in advanced cancers. Profiling relied on immunoSEQ multiplex PCR, and the TCRdb table lists in-frame clones only, not all of them. Here the sample spans 65,000 to 90,000 clones, 84% being singletons. Sequenced material: CD4+ or CD8+ T cells sorted from blood, taken in a trial of the OX40 agonist ivuxolimab. These TCRs come from an adult with an advanced solid tumor such as melanoma, head and neck, liver or kidney cancer.

The J gene is TRBJ2-6, the V gene TRBV14; D remains ambiguous. Germline CDR1 SGHDN, CDR2 FVKESK. The CDR3 extends over 15 amino acids. Trimming stripped 4 bases from V and 0 bases from J, with 7 bases between. CDR3 bases: TGTGCCAGCAGCCTGCGGAGCTCTGGGGCCAACGTCCTGACTTTC. Translation gives CASSLRSSGANVLTF.

This clone was seen once. The rearrangement links TRBV12-5 to TRBJ2-1, with 9 positions matching TRBD1. The CDR3 length is 15 residues. CDR1 and CDR2 from the germline V gene are LGHNT and FRNRAP. Losses at the gene ends were 4 bases for V and 3 bases for J; bases not matched to a gene: 4. As DNA, the CDR3 is TGTGCTAGTGGTTCCGGGACAGGGAACTACAATGAGCAGTTCTTC. This codes for CASGSGTGNYNEQFF.

The V gene is TRBV20-1, the J gene TRBJ2-7; no clear D gene. Germline V CDR1 and CDR2: DFQATT, SNEGSKA (reference sequence). V lost 6 bases and J lost 9, with 15 bases in between. The CDR3 is 11 residues long. The CDR3 reads CSARPPFGQYV. Here the CDR3 DNA reads TGCAGTGCCAGACCCCCCTTTGGGCAGTACGTC.

The V gene is TRBV19, the J gene TRBJ1-5, with unresolved D. V gave up 3 bases and J gave up 6 bases, with 21 bases separating them. Germline lookup yields CDR1 LNHDA and CDR2 SQIVND (reference sequence). The CDR3 length is 17 residues. The DNA of the CDR3 is TGTGCCAGTAGTATGACGCTTGAGGCGAACTCGGTTCAGCCCCAGCATTTT. Encoded protein: CASSMTLEANSVQPQHF.

As to this clone: The junction departs from germline at one end; a sequencing error may be responsible. The V call is TRBV7-2, the J call TRBJ2-1, with 9 bases identical to TRBD2. CDR1 is SGHTA, CDR2 FQGNSA, per germline. This CDR3 spans 16 amino acids. The CDR3 nucleotides read TGTGCCAGCAACTTAGGGAGTAGCGGGGGCTACAATGAGCAGTTCTTC. It translates to CASNLGSSGGYNEQFF.

The gene calls are TRBV7-2 and TRBJ1-5; 7 bases map to TRBD1. The CDR3 totals 16 residues. With V trimmed by 2 bases and J by 1 base, 5 bases remained unmatched. The germline V gene encodes CDR1 SGHTA and CDR2 FQGNSA. The CDR3 loop is CASSLPGQLSNQPQHF. CDR3 DNA sequence: TGTGCCAGCAGCTTACCGGGACAGCTGAGCAATCAGCCCCAGCATTTT.